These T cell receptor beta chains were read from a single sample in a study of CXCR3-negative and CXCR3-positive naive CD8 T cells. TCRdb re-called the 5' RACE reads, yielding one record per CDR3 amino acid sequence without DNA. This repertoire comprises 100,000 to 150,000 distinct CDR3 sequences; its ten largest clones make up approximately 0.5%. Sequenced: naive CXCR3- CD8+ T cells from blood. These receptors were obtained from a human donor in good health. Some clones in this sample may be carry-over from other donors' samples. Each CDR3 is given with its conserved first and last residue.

CASSERTGYTGELFF	TRBV10-1	TRBJ2-2
CASSVARDNTYEQYF	TRBV9	TRBJ2-7
CASSPRTGTGELFF	TRBV11-2	TRBJ2-2
CASSQTSGGAKVGELFF	TRBV5-4	TRBJ2-2
CASSYGGFSTDTQYF	TRBV7-9	TRBJ2-3
CASSLSAGPSYNEQFF	TRBV2	TRBJ2-1
CSVLTGQETQYF	TRBV29-1	TRBJ2-5
CASGPVQQGKDEQYF	TRBV28	TRBJ2-7
CASSAGGFYGYTF	TRBV12-3/TRBV12-4	TRBJ1-2
CASSFDSWNTEAFF	TRBV6-5	TRBJ1-1
CASSFQRVTYEQYF	TRBV28	TRBJ2-7
CSVQGGRAGDTQYF	TRBV29-1	TRBJ2-3
CASSQDLQAYTDTQYF	TRBV4-3	TRBJ2-3
CASSLRISSGRDWDTGELFF	TRBV7-8	TRBJ2-2
CASSLKAGGNRDQPQHF	TRBV28	TRBJ1-5
CASSQWDYTDTQYF	TRBV4-1	TRBJ2-3
CASSLRGGTSSYNEQFF	TRBV7-3	TRBJ2-1
CASSCSPPNTGELFF	TRBV5-6	TRBJ2-2
CASSLAGGLGNQPQHF	TRBV27	TRBJ1-5
CASSLRSPGLAGIHEQFF	TRBV7-2	TRBJ2-1
CASTEGHEQYF	TRBV7-9	TRBJ2-7
CASSSGQGAGGELFF	TRBV6-5	TRBJ2-2
CSASPQGASGRSQETQYF	TRBV20-1	TRBJ2-5
CASSSTGGDATDTQYF	TRBV12-3/TRBV12-4	TRBJ2-3
CSVELQMGEQFF	TRBV29-1	TRBJ2-1
CASSLTVSYGYTF	TRBV28	TRBJ1-2
CSAREIRYEQYF	TRBV20-1	TRBJ2-7
CASSLEGVYNEQFF	TRBV7-8	TRBJ2-1
CSATAGGNTQYF	TRBV29-1	TRBJ2-3
CATTAGGEAFF	TRBV5-4	TRBJ1-1
CASSPPLGASYEQYF	TRBV7-9	TRBJ2-7
CASSPSGGVRQPGQYF	TRBV4-2	TRBJ2-7
CASSLGGGVEAFF	TRBV7-9	TRBJ1-1
CASSRTGGANTGELFF	TRBV7-3	TRBJ2-2
CASGSTYELVTTGELFF	TRBV7-6	TRBJ2-2
CASSQSVAGIYEQYF	TRBV16	TRBJ2-7
CSVDFSGQGAYGYTF	TRBV29-1	TRBJ1-2
CASSSGLAGVTDTQYF	TRBV5-1	TRBJ2-3
CATSIIGGIQETQYF	TRBV15	TRBJ2-5
CASISGPSSYNEQFF	TRBV2	TRBJ2-1
CSVGIGYNEQFF	TRBV29-1	TRBJ2-1
CSVEVAGDGETQYF	TRBV29-1	TRBJ2-5